Following are 10 T cell receptor beta chains from one sample sequenced in a study of shared clonotypes between healthy human individuals (dated by TCRdb to between 2020 and 2021). Receptor amplification or capture employed the immunoSEQ multiplex PCR assay. TCRdb mirrors the immuneACCESS table, restricted to in-frame sequences. Some clones are absent from its copies; in checked studies, under half trace to an unresolved V gene, and the reason for the others is unknown. This sample has roughly 2.4 million clones in its table, and approximately 96% of those were observed once. The ten largest clones capture approximately 0.13% of the sample. Sequenced material: naive CD4+ T cells sorted from blood. Taken with the paper, the label for cell subset or site translates to: CD45RA+ positively selected. These receptors originate from a man younger than 35 in good health.

This clone was found once. V and J are TRBV11-2 and TRBJ2-2; the match to TRBD2 covers 9 bases. Germline-derived CDR1 and CDR2 are SGHAT and FQNNGV. The CDR3 runs to 15 residues. Trimming cost V 3 bases and J 4 bases; bases outside gene matches: 3. CDR3 nucleotides: TGTGCCAGCAGCTTCGGAGCGGGGGGCACCGGGGAGCTGTTTTTT. Protein: CASSFGAGGTGELFF.

The chain couples TRBV5-6 to TRBJ1-4, with D perhaps TRBD1 (5 bases). Germline CDR1 is SGHDT and CDR2 is YYEEEE. CDR3 length equals 14 residues. V lost 3 bases and J 6 bases, leaving 12 bases between the germline ends. CDR3 sequence: CASSSRGGDEKLFF. The CDR3 coding sequence is TGTGCCAGCAGCTCGAGGGGAGGGGATGAAAAACTGTTTTTT.

The genes are TRBV29-1 and TRBJ2-7; D is unresolved. The length of the CDR3 is 11 residues. CDR1 is SQVTM and CDR2 is ANQGSEA in the germline V gene. V was cut by 4 bases and J by 3 bases, with 7 bases left in between. CDR3 nucleotide sequence: TGCAGCGTTGCGCTTCACTACGAGCAGTACTTC. This codes for CSVALHYEQYF.

A note on this clone: The sample has other DNA sequences that encode this CDR3 too. The J gene is TRBJ1-1, the V gene TRBV10-1; D call uncertain. The CDR3 is 14 residues long. Per the germline V gene, CDR1 is WNHNN and CDR2 is SYGVQD (reference sequence). V was trimmed by 0 bases and J by 0 bases, leaving 5 bases between them. The chain's CDR3 is CASSESTVNTEAFF. CDR3 in DNA: TGCGCCAGCAGTGAGTCGACGGTGAACACTGAAGCTTTCTTT.

The chain has TRBV11-2 and TRBJ2-7, with TRBD2 identical over 11 bases. Per the germline V gene, CDR1 is SGHAT and CDR2 is FQNNGV. The CDR3 has 15 residues. V shed 5 bases, J shed 3 bases, and the junction held 6 bases outside the gene matches. The CDR3 region has the DNA TGTGCCAGCAGCCTTACAACTAGCGGGGGCTACGAGCAGTACTTC. Protein sequence: CASSLTTSGGYEQYF.

The gene calls are TRBV11-3 and TRBJ2-6; D call uncertain. This CDR3 comprises 19 residues. The V gene's germline CDR1 is SGHNT and CDR2 YENEEA. Trimming removed 0 bases from V and 4 bases from J, with 19 bases in between. In DNA form, the CDR3 reads TGTGCCAGCAGCTTAGATCTGTTCAGTTTGGCTCCCGGGGCCAACGTCCTGACTTTC. It encodes CASSLDLFSLAPGANVLTF. The whole variable domain, remainder taken from reference TRBV11-3 and TRBJ2-6, is EAGVVQSPRYKIIEKKQPVAFWCNPISGHNTLYWYLQNLGQGPELLIRYENEEAVDDSQLPKDRFSAERLKGVDSTLKIQPAELGDSAVYLCASSLDLFSLAPGANVLTFGAGSRLTVL.

This clone was seen only once. The chain uses TRBV27 and TRBJ1-1; 10 nucleotides line up with TRBD1. Germline V gene data show CDR1 as MNHEY and CDR2 as SMNVEV (reference sequence). J lost 7 bases, V lost 3 bases, and 11 bases had no gene match. The CDR3 covers 16 residues. In nucleotides, the CDR3 is TGTGCCAGCAGTTTCACGATGACAGGGGGCAAGGTTGAAGCTTTCTTT. It translates to CASSFTMTGGKVEAFF.

The V gene is TRBV11-2, the J gene TRBJ2-5, with D unresolved. The V end lost 4 bases, the J end lost 3 bases, and 12 bases lay between the germline ends. The CDR3 is made up of 14 amino acids. The V gene's germline CDR1 is SGHAT and CDR2 FQNNGV. This CDR3 reads CASSSSRVEETQYF. The CDR3 nucleotides read TGTGCCAGCAGCTCGTCCCGGGTCGAAGAGACCCAGTACTTC.

The chain is built from TRBV5-4 and TRBJ1-6; D is undetermined. The CDR3 totals 16 residues. V lost 7 bases to trimming and J lost 13 bases, with 27 bases between them. Looked up from germline, CDR1 is SGHNT and CDR2 is YYREEE (reference sequence). The CDR3: CASRSNDAGREGPLHF. In DNA form, the CDR3 reads TGTGCCAGCCGGTCCAACGACGCAGGCCGTGAAGGCCCCCTCCACTTT.

The chain carries TRBV5-1 and TRBJ2-5; a possible D gene is TRBD1 (6 bases). The CDR3 consists of 13 residues. The V end lost 3 bases, the J end lost 4 bases, and 10 bases lay between the germline ends. The germline gives CDR1 SGHRS, CDR2 YFSETQ. Here the CDR3 reads CASSSAGVETQYF. The CDR3 nucleotides read TGCGCCAGCAGCTCTGCAGGGGTAGAGACCCAGTACTTC.